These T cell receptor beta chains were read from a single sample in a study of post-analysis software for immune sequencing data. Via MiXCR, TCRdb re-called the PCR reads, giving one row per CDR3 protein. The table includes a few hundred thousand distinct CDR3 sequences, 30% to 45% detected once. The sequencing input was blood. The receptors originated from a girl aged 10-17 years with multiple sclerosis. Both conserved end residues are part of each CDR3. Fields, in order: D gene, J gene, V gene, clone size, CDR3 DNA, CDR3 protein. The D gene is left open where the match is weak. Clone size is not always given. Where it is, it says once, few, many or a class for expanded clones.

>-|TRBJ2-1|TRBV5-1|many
TGCGCCAGCAGCTTGGTGGACAGAGACTACAATGAGCAGTTCTTC
CASSLVDRDYNEQFF
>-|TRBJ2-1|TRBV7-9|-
TGTGCCAGCAGCGCCGGGACTGGCGGGGCTGTAAAGACCCTTTACAATGAGCAGTTCTTC
CASSAGTGGAVKTLYNEQFF
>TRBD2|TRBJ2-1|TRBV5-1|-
TGCGCCAGCAGCTTCGGACTAGCGGGGAGTAGCTCCTACAATGAGCAGTTCTTC
CASSFGLAGSSSYNEQFF
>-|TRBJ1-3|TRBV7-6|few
TGTGCCAGCAGCTTAGCGCAGTTTTCTGGAAACACCATATATTTT
CASSLAQFSGNTIYF
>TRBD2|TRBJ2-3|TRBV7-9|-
TGTGCCAGCAGCTTAGTGTTGGCTAGCGGGGGGCCAGATACGCAGTATTTT
CASSLVLASGGPDTQYF
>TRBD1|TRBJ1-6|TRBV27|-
TGTGCCTCCTCTCTCACAGGGGGCTGGTCACCCCGCCACTTT
CASSLTGGWSPRHF
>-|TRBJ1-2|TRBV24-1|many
TGTGCCACCAGTGCGGGACTTTATGGCTACACCTTC
CATSAGLYGYTF
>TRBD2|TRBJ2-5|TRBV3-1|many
TGTGCCAGCGGAGGAGCGGGAGTCGAGACCCAGTACTTC
CASGGAGVETQYF
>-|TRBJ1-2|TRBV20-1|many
TGCAGTGCTAGTTTAACTATAAGGGGAGGGTATGGCTACACCTTC
CSASLTIRGGYGYTF
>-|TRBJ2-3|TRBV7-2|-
TGTGCCAGCAGCCCCCATGGGGGCACAGATACGCAGTATTTT
CASSPHGGTDTQYF
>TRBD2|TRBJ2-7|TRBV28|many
TGTGCCAGCGGTGCGGGGGACGGTTACGAGCAGTACTTC
CASGAGDGYEQYF
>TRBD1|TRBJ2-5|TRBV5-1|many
TGCGCCAGCAGCAGGACAGGGCACCTCCTCCAAGAGACCCAGTACTTC
CASSRTGHLLQETQYF
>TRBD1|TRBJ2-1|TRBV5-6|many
TGTGCCAGCAGCGTGGGACAGGGGAAAGGGGTCTCCTACAATGAGCAGTTCTTC
CASSVGQGKGVSYNEQFF
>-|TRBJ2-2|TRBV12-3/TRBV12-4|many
TGTGCCAGCAGTTTAATTCCCGGGGAGCTGTTTTTT
CASSLIPGELFF
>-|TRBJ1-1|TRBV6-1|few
TGTGCCAGCAGTGATCCCGTCGCCGCAGGGGCGAACACTGAAGCTTTCTTT
CASSDPVAAGANTEAFF
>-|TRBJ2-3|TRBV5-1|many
TGCGCCAGCAGCAAAGACCAGTCCACAGATACGCAGTATTTT
CASSKDQSTDTQYF
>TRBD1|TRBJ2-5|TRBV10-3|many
TGTGCCATCAGGTCGGACAGGGATGGTGAGACCCAGTACTTC
CAIRSDRDGETQYF
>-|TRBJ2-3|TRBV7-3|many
TGTGCCAGCAGCTTAGCGGTGCCGGGGGATACGCAGTATTTT
CASSLAVPGDTQYF
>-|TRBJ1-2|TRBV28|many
TGTGCCAGCAGTTTAAGTCCTGTCTACGGCTACACCTTC
CASSLSPVYGYTF
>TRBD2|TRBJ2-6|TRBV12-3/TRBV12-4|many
TGTGCCAGCAGTATTAGTTCCGGGGGGGTCACTGGGGCCAACGTCCTGACTTTC
CASSISSGGVTGANVLTF
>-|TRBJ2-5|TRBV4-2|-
TGTGCCAGCAGCCAAGAGGAAAGAGCGGGCAGTCAAGAGACCCAGTACTTC
CASSQEERAGSQETQYF
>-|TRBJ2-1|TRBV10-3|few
TGTGCCATCAAGGACGGCCACAATGAGCAGTTCTTC
CAIKDGHNEQFF
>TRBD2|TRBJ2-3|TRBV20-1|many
TGCAGTGCTTTAACCGGACTAGCGGGGGACACAGATACGCAGTATTTT
CSALTGLAGDTDTQYF
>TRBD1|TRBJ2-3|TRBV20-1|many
TGCAGTGCTAGCCCCGCAGGGGGCTTCACAGATACGCAGTATTTT
CSASPAGGFTDTQYF
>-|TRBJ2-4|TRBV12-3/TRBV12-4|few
TGTGCCAGCAGTTTAGCCCCCCTTGGGGAGCAGTACTTC
CASSLAPLGEQYF
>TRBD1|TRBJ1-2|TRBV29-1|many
TGCAGCGTTCGGGGAGGGACAGGACTGACAAAAAATGGCTACACCTTC
CSVRGGTGLTKNGYTF
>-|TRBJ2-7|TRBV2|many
TGTGCCAGCGGGGAGGAGAGCAGCTCCTACGAGCAGTACTTC
CASGEESSSYEQYF
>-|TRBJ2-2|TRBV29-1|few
TGCAGCGTTCTGACTACCTCCCAAACCGGGGAGCTGTTTTTT
CSVLTTSQTGELFF
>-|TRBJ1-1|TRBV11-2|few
TGTGCCAGCAGCCGAAACACCTTCTCGAACACTGAAGCTTTCTTT
CASSRNTFSNTEAFF
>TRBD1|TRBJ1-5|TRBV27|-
TGTGCCAGCAGACGGACAGGGCGGTATCAGCCCCAGCATTTT
CASRRTGRYQPQHF
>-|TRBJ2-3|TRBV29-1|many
TGCAGCGTTGAAGATCGGATCGCGGGCACAGATACGCAGTATTTT
CSVEDRIAGTDTQYF
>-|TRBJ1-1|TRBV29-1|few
TGCCGCGTGGGACACAACACTGAAGCTTTCTTT
CRVGHNTEAFF